Reported below is one TCR beta chain. Its antigen is as yet unknown. These data are taken from a study of T-cell memory formation after mild COVID-19. Study-wide context: Among the donors, TCR clusters were largely specific to each donor. Study-wide results and caveats: CD4+ contracting clones were found mainly in CM and EM, and CD8+ ones in EMRA.

Each CDR3 protein gets one entry after TCRdb re-called the 5' RACE reads with MiXCR. The repertoire includes a few hundred thousand distinct CDR3 sequences, 14% of them detected once, and 21% sits in the top ten. This CDR3 has 16 residues. V shed 4 bases and J shed 0 bases, with 13 bases lying between them. From germline, CDR1 is LGHNA and CDR2 YNFKEQ. The sample taken for sequencing was PBMCs or a T cell subset sorted from them (not recorded which). This TCR was sampled from a man between 18 and 35 years old who had mild COVID-19 (a few samples of this study predate the infection). Cell type and time point are not known. This chain uses TRBV4-2 with TRBJ2-1, with TRBD2 as a possible D gene (5 bases). This CDR3 is CASSPWSGSSYNEQFF. CDR3 sequence (DNA): TGTGCCAGCAGCCCCTGGAGTGGGAGCTCCTACAATGAGCAGTTCTTC.